This passage covers 22 T cell receptor beta chains from one sample sequenced in a study of cytomegalovirus exposure and HLA in healthy donors. PCR involved 60 Vbeta and 13 Jbeta primers. Profiled with immunoSEQ multiplex PCR; TCRdb holds only in-frame clones, not every one. The table includes some 81,000 clones, approximately 77% detected once. The specimen sequenced was PBMCs. The source of these receptors is a woman between 40 and 50 years old in good health and CMV-seropositive.

This clone was picked up a small number of times. This chain joins TRBV5-1 and TRBJ1-1, with D uncertain. Deletions cut 6 bases from V and 1 base from J, with 13 bases between. Germline values: CDR1 SGHRS, CDR2 YFSETQ. CDR3 length equals 14 residues. CDR3 in DNA: TGCGCCAGCAAGCTTGGAGGTGGGAACACTGAAGCTTTCTTT. Translated, it gives CASKLGGGNTEAFF.

Concerning this clone itself: At one end the junction does not follow the germline gene, possibly because of a read error. J is TRBJ2-5 and V is TRBV7-7, with D possibly being TRBD1 (6 bases). This CDR3 is built from 13 residues. CDR1 is SSHAT, CDR2 FNYEAQ, per germline (reference sequence). CDR3 loop: CASSLGGEETQYF. For the CDR3, the DNA is TGTGCTAGCAGCTTAGGGGGAGAGGAGACCCAGTACTTC.

This chain uses TRBV4-1 with TRBJ2-7, with 10 bases identical to TRBD2. The junction had 8 bases not matched to a gene; V was cut back by 2 bases and J by 7 bases. This CDR3 region has 15 residues. In germline, CDR1 is MGHRA, CDR2 YSYEKL. In nucleotides, the CDR3 is TGCGCCAGCAGCCAAAGCGGGGGGGGCTCGGGGGAGCAGTACTTC. Its translation: CASSQSGGGSGEQYF.

The chain recombines TRBV7-8 with TRBJ1-2; D is perhaps TRBD1 (5 bases). The CDR3 length is 14 residues. Germline loops: CDR1 SGHVS, CDR2 FQNEAQ. The germline V and J ends were trimmed by 2 bases and 4 bases, with 11 bases remaining between them. The CDR3 protein is CASSLSGEVYGYTF. DNA for the CDR3: TGTGCCAGCAGCTTATCGGGGGAGGTCTATGGCTACACCTTC.

The genes are TRBV9 and TRBJ1-2, with 10 positions matching TRBD1. CDR1 is SGDLS and CDR2 is YYNGEE in the germline V gene. The CDR3 has 19 amino acids. V lost 1 base, J lost 9 bases, and 21 bases stayed unmatched. The CDR3 nucleotides read TGTGCCAGCAGCGTATCCCGGGTTGACAGGGGGCGCGGGCGGAGGAGCTACACCTTC. It specifies CASSVSRVDRGRGRRSYTF.

The chain carries TRBV6-5 and TRBJ2-2, with 7 bases fitting TRBD1. The germline gives CDR1 MNHEY, CDR2 SVGAGI. V trimming: 2 bases; J trimming: 5 bases; junction bases outside the gene matches: 8. The CDR3 has 16 residues. The CDR3 loop reads CASSYGLPGGTGELFF. CDR3 DNA: TGTGCCAGCAGTTACGGACTGCCAGGGGGTACCGGGGAGCTGTTTTTT.

The CDR3 protein is CASSSSGGYEQYF. Here the CDR3 DNA reads TGTGCCAGCAGCTCATCAGGGGGCTACGAGCAGTACTTC. The chain joins TRBV7-2 to TRBJ2-7; 7 bases match TRBD1. Per the germline V gene, CDR1 is SGHTA and CDR2 is FQGNSA. V was clipped by 4 bases and J by 3 bases; unmatched bases: 3. The CDR3 length is 13 residues.

V and J are TRBV30 and TRBJ2-7; 9 bases are shared with TRBD1. The CDR3 runs to 12 residues. V was pared by 5 bases and J by 6 bases, with 5 bases of the junction left unmatched. Germline loops: CDR1 GTSNPN, CDR2 SVGIG (reference sequence). CDR3 in amino acids: CAWVGDRAEQYF. The CDR3 DNA sequence: TGTGCCTGGGTGGGGGACAGGGCCGAGCAGTACTTC. Full variable domain (remainder filled in from reference TRBV30 and TRBJ2-7): SQTIHQWPATLVQPVGSPLSLECTVEGTSNPNLYWYRQAAGRGLQLLFYSVGIGQISSEVPQNLSASRPQDRQFILSSKKLLLSDSGFYLCAWVGDRAEQYFGPGTRLTVT.

V usage is TRBV18 and J usage is TRBJ2-5; TRBD2 matches 7 bases. V lost 3 bases and J lost 7; bases outside the gene matches: 8. CDR3 size: 14 residues. Germline values: CDR1 KGHSH, CDR2 LQKENI. The CDR3 bases are TGTGCCAGCTCACCCCCGGGACTAATAGGGACCCAGTACTTC. Encoded protein: CASSPPGLIGTQYF.

This clone was observed once. The rearrangement joins TRBV4-1 to TRBJ2-7, with 7 bases matching TRBD2. Germline V gene sequence: CDR1 MGHRA, CDR2 YSYEKL. V was pared by 0 bases and J by 7 bases, with 9 bases of the junction left unmatched. The CDR3 has 15 amino acids. The CDR3 DNA follows: TGCGCCAGCAGCCAAGAGGGGGGGAGCGGTAGAGAGCAGTACTTC. Its protein is CASSQEGGSGREQYF.

This clone has only one observation. The chain recombines TRBV7-9 with TRBJ1-2; no reliable D call. This CDR3 has 13 residues. Trimming cost V 2 bases and J 8 bases, with 12 bases left between them. CDR1 is SEHNR, CDR2 FQNEAQ, per germline (reference sequence). This CDR3 is CASSLMATGGYTF. The CDR3 DNA reads as TGTGCCAGCAGCTTAATGGCAACGGGGGGCTACACCTTC.

The gene calls are TRBV7-2 and TRBJ1-2, with D possibly TRBD1 on 6 matching bases. The length of the CDR3 is 15 residues. Germline-derived CDR1 and CDR2 are SGHTA and FQGNSA. Trimming removed 5 bases at V and 3 bases at J, with 16 bases between. The CDR3 nucleotides are TGTGCCAGCAGCATGAGGGGGGGGCAGGACTATGGCTACACCTTC. Protein sequence: CASSMRGGQDYGYTF.

This chain connects TRBV9 to TRBJ2-3, with a weak D call TRBD1 (9 bases). Germline CDR1 SGDLS, CDR2 YYNGEE. With 3 bases removed from V and 3 bases from J, the gap between germline ends came to 17 bases. The CDR3 runs 16 residues. In DNA form, the CDR3 reads TGTGCCAGCAGCGCCCGGGAGGGACAGGGAACAGATACGCAGTATTTT. This encodes CASSAREGQGTDTQYF.

The V call is TRBV5-1, the J call TRBJ1-5, with D uncertain. V was clipped by 4 bases and J by 0 bases, with 8 bases between them. CDR1 SGHRS and CDR2 YFSETQ come from the germline V gene. There are 14 residues in the CDR3. CDR3 residues: CASSPSNSNQPQHF. CDR3 DNA: TGCGCCAGCAGCCCATCAAATAGCAATCAGCCCCAGCATTTT.

The chain combines TRBV4-1 with TRBJ2-3; D possibly corresponds to TRBD2 (5 bases). V was pared by 0 bases and J by 1 base, with 14 bases between. The germline gives CDR1 MGHRA, CDR2 YSYEKL. The CDR3 sequence is 17 residues long. CDR3 region: CASSQDLEGEGTDTQYF. CDR3 nucleotide sequence: TGCGCCAGCAGCCAAGATCTCGAGGGAGAGGGCACAGATACGCAGTATTTT.

V and J are TRBV12-5 and TRBJ1-1; TRBD1 aligns across 12 bases. V gave up 6 bases and J gave up 0 bases; unmatched junction bases: 2. Germline V gives CDR1 LGHNT, CDR2 FRNRAP. The CDR3 extends over 15 amino acids. This CDR3 reads CASGGQGAVNTEAFF. DNA of the CDR3: TGTGCTAGTGGGGGACAGGGGGCGGTGAACACTGAAGCTTTCTTT.

J is TRBJ1-2 and V is TRBV5-4; 9 bases agree with TRBD1. CDR3 length: 15 residues. The germline V gene encodes CDR1 SGHNT and CDR2 YYREEE (reference sequence). Trimming took 3 bases from V and 2 from J; bases not matched to a gene: 5. The CDR3 nucleotides are TGTGCCAGCAGCTCTACCGGACAGGGGAACTATGGCTACACCTTC. It yields the protein CASSSTGQGNYGYTF.

This chain connects TRBV28 to TRBJ2-3; D gene unclear. CDR3 length: 12 amino acids. Germline-derived CDR1 and CDR2 are MDHEN and SYDVKM. V lost 1 base and J lost 13, with 12 bases in between. The CDR3 loop reads CASSLSGFREYF. CDR3 nucleotides: TGTGCCAGCAGTTTATCTGGATTCCGGGAGTATTTT.

The rearrangement links TRBV9 to TRBJ2-7; 9 bases agree with TRBD1. V lost 2 bases to trimming and J lost 4 bases; unmatched junction nucleotides: 10. The CDR3 runs to 16 residues. CDR1 SGDLS and CDR2 YYNGEE come from the germline V gene. In DNA form, the CDR3 reads TGTGCCAGCAGCGTGCGTTCCGGGACAGGGATTTACGAGCAGTACTTC. It is translated as CASSVRSGTGIYEQYF.

This clone has just one count. The rearrangement joins TRBV2 to TRBJ1-1, with 10 bases fitting TRBD1. Trimming removed 7 bases from V and 4 bases from J; junction bases left unmatched: 6. The CDR3 totals 14 residues. The V gene's germline CDR1 is SNHLY and CDR2 FYNNEI. CDR3 amino acids: CASMTGGGFTEAFF. CDR3 DNA: TGTGCCAGCATGACAGGGGGCGGTTTCACTGAAGCTTTCTTT.

About this clone: Other DNA sequences of this sample code for an identical CDR3. This chain connects TRBV5-1 to TRBJ1-2; possibly TRBD1 for D (6 bases). Germline CDR1 is SGHRS and CDR2 is YFSETQ. V lost 5 bases and J 5 bases, leaving 13 bases between the germline ends. CDR3 length: 13 amino acids. The CDR3 DNA is TGCGCCAGCAGTCGGGGGGGGCGTTATGGCTACACCTTC. Translation gives CASSRGGRYGYTF.

The chain has TRBV11-2 and TRBJ1-4; the match to TRBD1 covers 9 bases. The V gene end was trimmed by 1 base and the J gene end by 6 bases; junction bases not matched to a gene: 3. CDR1 is SGHAT, CDR2 FQNNGV, per germline. The CDR3 sequence is 15 residues long. The CDR3 is CASSLAGTGHEKLFF. CDR3 DNA sequence: TGTGCCAGCAGCTTAGCCGGGACAGGGCATGAAAAACTGTTTTTT.